What follows are 30 T cell receptor beta chains derived from one specimen sequenced in a study of blood T cell repertoires in COVID-19 (dated by TCRdb to the early 2020s). The library was generated by the immunoSEQ multiplex PCR assay. TCRdb took this table from immuneACCESS and kept in-frame rearrangements with V and J called. Such tables lack part of the clones; where checked against another copy, unresolved V genes explain under half of the gap, and the rest is unexplained. The sample profile shows about 140,000 clones; about four fifths of them were found once. Of the sample, less than 9% falls within the top ten clones. The sample consisted of peripheral blood. Receptors were obtained from a man between 25 and 39 years old with COVID-19, enrolled during active disease.

The chain couples TRBV7-8 to TRBJ1-2, with unresolved D. Trimming removed 3 bases at V and 3 bases at J, with 14 bases between. The V gene's germline CDR1 is SGHVS and CDR2 FQNEAQ. CDR3 length: 15 amino acids. For the CDR3, the DNA is TGTGCCAGCAGCTTCAGCCCTGCGGGATACTATGGCTACACCTTC. Residues: CASSFSPAGYYGYTF.

This clone was found a few times. The chain links TRBV13 to TRBJ2-4; 7 bases map to TRBD1. The trim removed 4 bases at V and 7 bases at J, leaving 4 bases unmatched. Looked up from germline, CDR1 is PRHDT and CDR2 is FYEKMQ (reference sequence). CDR3 length: 13 residues. In DNA, the CDR3 is TGTGCCAGCAGCTGGGGACAGAGGAACATTCAGTACTTC. Residues: CASSWGQRNIQYF. Drawing the rest from reference TRBV13 and TRBJ2-4, the complete variable domain is AAGVIQSPRHLIKEKRETATLKCYPIPRHDTVYWYQQGPGQDPQFLISFYEKMQSDKGSIPDRFSAQQFSDYHSELNMSSLELGDSALYFCASSWGQRNIQYFGAGTRLSVL.

This clone showed up just once. This rearrangement joins TRBV6-1 to TRBJ1-4; possibly TRBD1 for D (5 bases). The CDR3 sequence is 13 residues long. CDR1 and CDR2 (germline): MNHNS, SASEGT. Trimming shortened V by 1 base and J by 8 bases, and 8 bases separated the two germline ends. The CDR3 DNA is TGTGCCAGCAGTGAAGGCGGGGCGGAAAAACTGTTTTTT. Its protein product is CASSEGGAEKLFF.

The chain is built from TRBV27 and TRBJ2-3; D may be TRBD2 (5 bases). Germline V gives CDR1 MNHEY, CDR2 SMNVEV (reference sequence). This CDR3 has 14 residues. V dropped 4 bases and J dropped 2 bases, with 10 bases sitting between them. The CDR3 sequence is CASSWSRATDTQYF. CDR3 coding DNA: TGTGCCAGCAGTTGGTCGCGGGCCACAGATACGCAGTATTTT.

The genes are TRBV28 and TRBJ2-1, with 9 bases aligning to TRBD1. Trimming removed 6 bases from V and 1 base from J; junction bases left unmatched: 4. This CDR3 contains 15 residues. Per the germline V gene, CDR1 is MDHEN and CDR2 is SYDVKM. As DNA, the CDR3 is TGTGCCAGCAGACCGACAGGGGGATCCTACAATGAGCAGTTCTTC. Protein: CASRPTGGSYNEQFF.

This chain's CDR3 is CASSGVGGLPYEQYF. In DNA, the CDR3 is TGTGCCAGCAGTGGAGTCGGGGGTTTGCCCTACGAGCAGTACTTC. The genes are TRBV2 and TRBJ2-7, with D maybe TRBD2 (6 bases). The CDR3 covers 15 residues. Germline CDR1 and CDR2: SNHLY and FYNNEI. Trimming cost V 4 bases and J 2 bases, with 15 bases left between them.

The V call is TRBV24-1, the J call TRBJ1-2; perhaps TRBD1 as D (6 bases). CDR3 length: 13 residues. CDR1 and CDR2 from the germline V gene are KGHDR and SFDVKD. The ends were cut back, 6 bases at V and 8 bases at J, with 15 bases in the middle. The CDR3 DNA is TGTGCCACCAGTACACAGGGAGAGGAGGGCTACACCTTC. This translates into CATSTQGEEGYTF.

The V and J genes are TRBV10-2 and TRBJ2-5, with 12 bases identical to TRBD2. Trimming removed 4 bases from V and 4 bases from J; junction bases left unmatched: 4. The CDR3 totals 15 residues. From germline, CDR1 is WSHSY and CDR2 SAAADI. The CDR3 DNA reads as TGCGCCAGCAGTGCGGGACTAGCGGGTCGAGAGACCCAGTACTTC. Translated, it gives CASSAGLAGRETQYF.

This clone was seen just once. This chain uses TRBV11-2 with TRBJ1-2; 7 nucleotides match TRBD1. Germline-derived CDR1 and CDR2 are SGHAT and FQNNGV. This CDR3 has 14 amino acids. Losses at the gene ends were 2 bases for V and 2 bases for J; bases not matched to a gene: 2. The CDR3 bases are TGTGCCAGCAGCTTACTGACAGGGAACTATGGCTACACCTTC. Its protein product is CASSLLTGNYGYTF.

V usage is TRBV3-1 (or the pseudogene TRBV3-2) and J usage is TRBJ2-1; D is undetermined. CDR1 and CDR2 from the germline V gene are LGHDT and YNNKEL (reference sequence). CDR3 length: 13 amino acids. V was clipped by 2 bases and J by 5 bases, with 7 bases between them. DNA for the CDR3: TGTGCCAGCAGCCAACTGACAAACAATGAGCAGTTCTTC. Translated: CASSQLTNNEQFF.

The chain couples TRBV10-3 to TRBJ2-7, with 8 bases aligning to TRBD2. Trimming cost V 7 bases and J 0 bases; bases outside gene matches: 11. The CDR3 length is 16 residues. Germline V gene lookup returns CDR1 ENHRY and CDR2 SYGVKD. CDR3 region: CAITGQAGTSSYEQYF. CDR3 nucleotides: TGTGCCATCACTGGGCAAGCGGGGACTAGCTCCTACGAGCAGTACTTC.

The gene calls are TRBV29-1 and TRBJ2-7, with D possibly being TRBD2 (6 bases). This CDR3 is built from 11 residues. V was shortened by 1 base and J by 10 bases, with 11 bases between the two germline ends. The V gene's germline CDR1 is SQVTM and CDR2 ANQGSEA. The CDR3 loop is CSVEAPGTQYF. The CDR3 DNA sequence: TGCAGCGTTGAAGCGCCGGGGACTCAGTACTTC.

The chain employs TRBV15 and TRBJ2-7; perhaps TRBD1 as D (5 bases). Trimming took off 2 bases at V and 5 bases at J, with 10 bases between the two ends. The CDR3 is made up of 13 amino acids. CDR1 is LNHNV and CDR2 is YYDKDF in the germline V gene (reference sequence). The CDR3 spells CATSRRGNDEQYF. Here the CDR3 DNA reads TGTGCCACCAGCAGAAGGGGTAACGACGAGCAGTACTTC.

The chain links TRBV18 to TRBJ2-7; D call uncertain. CDR1 and CDR2 from the germline V gene are KGHSH and LQKENI. The ends were cut back, 0 bases at V and 4 bases at J, with 7 bases in the middle. This CDR3 has 13 residues. The CDR3 loop is CASSPPLRYEQYF. The DNA for the CDR3 is TGTGCCAGCTCACCACCCCTCAGATACGAGCAGTACTTC.

The chain couples TRBV7-9 to TRBJ2-1; 11 positions agree with TRBD2. The ends lost 5 bases at V and 7 bases at J; junction bases unmatched: 19. CDR3 size: 19 residues. Per germline, CDR1 SEHNR and CDR2 FQNEAQ (reference sequence). The CDR3, as DNA: TGTGCCAGCAGCCCGGGACCTAGACGTATGTCTAGCGGGGGGAATGAGCAGTTCTTC. Amino acids: CASSPGPRRMSSGGNEQFF.

The chain combines TRBV28 with TRBJ2-7; 14 bases align to TRBD2. Trimming at V came to 7 bases and at J to 3 bases, leaving 2 bases not matched to a gene. Germline loops: CDR1 MDHEN, CDR2 SYDVKM. The CDR3 totals 14 residues. The DNA for the CDR3 is TGTGCCAGCACTGGACTAGCGGGAGGCTACGAGCAGTACTTC. This gives the protein CASTGLAGGYEQYF.

The chain combines TRBV7-8 with TRBJ2-1; 7 nucleotides match TRBD2. From germline, CDR1 is SGHVS and CDR2 FQNEAQ. The CDR3 has 13 residues. V trimming: 4 bases; J trimming: 9 bases; junction bases outside the gene matches: 6. The CDR3 protein is CASSSRVAGEQFF. The CDR3 coding sequence is TGTGCCAGCAGCTCCAGGGTAGCGGGTGAGCAGTTCTTC.

This clone showed up just once. CDR3 DNA: TGTGCCAGCAGCAGTAACAGCCAAGCAACTAATGAAAAACTGTTTTTT. Translated, it gives CASSSNSQATNEKLFF. The J gene is TRBJ1-4, the V gene TRBV4-2, with D unresolved. V lost 5 bases, J lost 0 bases, and 13 bases lay in between. Looked up from germline, CDR1 is LGHNA and CDR2 is YNFKEQ. This CDR3 spans 16 amino acids.

This clone was picked up a small number of times. The rearrangement uses TRBV4-1 and TRBJ1-5; TRBD1 agrees at 8 bases. This CDR3 comprises 16 residues. Looked up from germline, CDR1 is MGHRA and CDR2 is YSYEKL. Germline trimming cut 3 bases from V and 1 base from J; bases unmatched to any gene: 5. CDR3: CASSHRQGTSNQPQHF. In DNA, the CDR3 is TGCGCCAGCAGCCACCGACAGGGGACCAGCAATCAGCCCCAGCATTTT.

The rearrangement links TRBV11-2 to TRBJ2-7; 10 bases are shared with TRBD2. Per germline, CDR1 SGHAT and CDR2 FQNNGV. Unmatched junction bases numbered 2, after V lost 3 bases and J lost 3 bases. CDR3 size: 14 residues. CDR3 sequence (DNA): TGTGCCAGCAGCTTTAGCGGGAGGAACTACGAGCAGTACTTC. It encodes CASSFSGRNYEQYF. Full variable domain (remainder filled in from reference TRBV11-2 and TRBJ2-7): EAGVAQSPRYKIIEKRQSVAFWCNPISGHATLYWYQQILGQGPKLLIQFQNNGVVDDSQLPKDRFSAERLKGVDSTLKIQPAKLEDSAVYLCASSFSGRNYEQYFGPGTRLTVT.

A few counts support this clone. This chain links TRBV9 with TRBJ1-3; D gene uncertain. This CDR3 has 13 amino acids. V was clipped by 2 bases and J by 1 base, with 4 bases between them. Germline CDR1 SGDLS, CDR2 YYNGEE. The CDR3 loop is CASSVESGNTIYF. The CDR3 coding sequence is TGTGCCAGCAGCGTTGAGTCTGGAAACACCATATATTTT.

This clone was counted ten times or more. The rearrangement joins TRBV6-5 to TRBJ1-4, with unresolved D. Trimming took 3 bases from V and 5 from J, leaving 7 bases between them. The germline V gene encodes CDR1 MNHEY and CDR2 SVGAGI. This CDR3 has 13 residues. In DNA form, the CDR3 reads TGTGCCAGCAGTTATCGGTTAAATGAAAAACTGTTTTTT. This codes for CASSYRLNEKLFF.

The chain employs TRBV11-2 and TRBJ1-4; TRBD1 might be the D (6 bases). Germline lookup yields CDR1 SGHAT and CDR2 FQNNGV. V lost 5 bases and J 8 bases, leaving 18 bases between the germline ends. The CDR3 extends over 15 amino acids. The CDR3 coding sequence is TGTGCCAGCAGCCCAGCGGGGGGCACCGGGGAAAAACTGTTTTTT. This codes for CASSPAGGTGEKLFF.

This sequence joins TRBV7-9 and TRBJ1-1, with 7 bases identical to TRBD1. The CDR3 covers 14 residues. The V gene end was trimmed by 0 bases and the J gene end by 7 bases; junction bases not matched to a gene: 5. Germline V gives CDR1 SEHNR, CDR2 FQNEAQ (reference sequence). CDR3 residues: CASSLAGTAREAFF. As DNA, the CDR3 is TGTGCCAGCAGCTTAGCGGGGACAGCTCGTGAAGCTTTCTTT.

This clone has more than one count but fewer than ten. The chain combines TRBV7-9 with TRBJ1-2; the D is unclear. V lost 3 bases and J lost 4, with 6 bases in between. Per germline, CDR1 SEHNR and CDR2 FQNEAQ (reference sequence). The CDR3 covers 12 residues. For the CDR3, the DNA is TGTGCCAGCAGCTTGAGGGTCTATGGCTACACCTTC. It is translated as CASSLRVYGYTF.

The chain combines TRBV28 with TRBJ2-7; 8 bases are a match to TRBD2. J lost 3 bases, V lost 6 bases, and 10 bases had no gene match. The CDR3 length is 15 residues. Germline V gene data show CDR1 as MDHEN and CDR2 as SYDVKM. CDR3 coding DNA: TGTGCCAGCAGCCAAGCGGCTAGCGGGCGCTACGAGCAGTACTTC. Protein product: CASSQAASGRYEQYF.

Here the CDR3 reads CASSTQGGTEAFF. The DNA for the CDR3 is TGTGCCAGCAGCACCCAGGGGGGCACTGAAGCTTTCTTT. This sequence joins TRBV7-9 and TRBJ1-1; 7 nucleotides match TRBD1. CDR1 is SEHNR and CDR2 is FQNEAQ in the germline V gene (reference sequence). The junction had 4 bases not matched to a gene; V was cut back by 5 bases and J by 4 bases. The CDR3 is 13 amino acids.

This chain connects TRBV5-5 to TRBJ1-2; D gene ambiguous. V lost 2 bases, J lost 10 bases, and 15 bases lay in between. The CDR3 extends over 13 amino acids. The germline gives CDR1 SGHKS, CDR2 YYEKEE (reference sequence). The CDR3 region is CASSLPRPRDYTF. The CDR3 region has the DNA TGTGCCAGCAGCTTACCCCGTCCTAGAGACTACACCTTC.

This chain connects TRBV6-7 to TRBJ1-1; D call uncertain. TRBV6-7 is flagged as an ORF with uncertain function. The V end lost 2 bases, the J end lost 0 bases, and 16 bases lay between the germline ends. The CDR3 loop spans 17 amino acids. Here the CDR3 reads CASSYLPTEGMNTEAFF. The CDR3 DNA follows: TGTGCCAGCAGTTACCTACCGACCGAGGGCATGAACACTGAAGCTTTCTTT.

Here the CDR3 DNA reads TGTGCCAGCAGTTTGCTGGGGGCTGCGGCCAACGTCCTGACTTTC. Its translation is CASSLLGAAANVLTF. The J gene is TRBJ2-6, the V gene TRBV27; D may be TRBD1 (6 bases). The germline CDR1 and CDR2 sequences are MNHEY and SMNVEV (reference sequence). Trimming left V 3 bases short and J 6 bases short, with 12 bases between. This CDR3 has 15 amino acids.